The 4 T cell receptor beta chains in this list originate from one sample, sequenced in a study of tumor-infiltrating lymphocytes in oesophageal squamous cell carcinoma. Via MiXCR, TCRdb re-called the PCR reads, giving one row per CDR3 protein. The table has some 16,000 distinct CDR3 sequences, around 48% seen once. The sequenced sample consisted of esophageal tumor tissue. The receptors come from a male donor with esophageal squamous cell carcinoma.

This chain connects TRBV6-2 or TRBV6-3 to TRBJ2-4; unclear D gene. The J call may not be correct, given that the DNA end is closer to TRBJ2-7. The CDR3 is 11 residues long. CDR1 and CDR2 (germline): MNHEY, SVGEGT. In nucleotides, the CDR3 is TGTGCCAGCGGGTTCTCTGACGAGCAGTACTTC. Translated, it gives CASGFSDEQYF.

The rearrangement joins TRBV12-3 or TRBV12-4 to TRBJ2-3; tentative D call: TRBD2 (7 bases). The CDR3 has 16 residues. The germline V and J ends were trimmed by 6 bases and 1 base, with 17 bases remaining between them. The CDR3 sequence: CASSTRRGAGTDTQYF. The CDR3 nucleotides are TGTGCCAGCAGCACCAGACGGGGGGCGGGCACAGATACGCAGTATTTT.

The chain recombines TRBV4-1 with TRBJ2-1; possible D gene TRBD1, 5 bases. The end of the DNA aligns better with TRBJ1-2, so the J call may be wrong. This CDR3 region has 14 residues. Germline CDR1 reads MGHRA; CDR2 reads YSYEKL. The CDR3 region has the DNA TGCGCCAGCAGCCGAGCCGGGACCAGAGCAGGCTACACCTTC. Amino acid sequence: CASSRAGTRAGYTF.

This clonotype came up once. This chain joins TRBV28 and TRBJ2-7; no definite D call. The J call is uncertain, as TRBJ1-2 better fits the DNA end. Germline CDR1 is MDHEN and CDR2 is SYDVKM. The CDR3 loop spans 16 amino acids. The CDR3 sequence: CASSLGGQDFNYGYTF. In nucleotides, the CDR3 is TGTGCCAGCAGTTTAGGTGGCCAGGATTTCAACTATGGCTACACCTTC.